The rows below give T cell receptor beta chains drawn from one sample of a study of blood T cell repertoires in COVID-19. Data came from immunoSEQ multiplex PCR; TCRdb stores just in-frame clones and leaves some out. In the table there are approximately 210,000 clones, around 91% of which are singletons. The specimen sequenced was peripheral blood. These receptors all come from a woman between 40 and 55 years old with acute or convalescent COVID-19. Both conserved end residues are part of each CDR3. A D gene is named only where the DNA matches it firmly. The size entry is marked missing in some rows and otherwise reads once, few, many or a size class.

d_gene	abundance	v_gene	j_gene	CDR3nt	CDR3aa
TRBD1	-	TRBV25-1	TRBJ1-2	TGTGCCAGCAGTGAAGCAGGGGGTTATGGCTACACCTTC	CASSEAGGYGYTF
-	-	TRBV9	TRBJ2-2	TGTGCCAGCAGCTCCGTTCCCCTGGACAGTCCCACCGGGGAGCTGTTTTTT	CASSSVPLDSPTGELFF
TRBD1	-	TRBV6-5	TRBJ1-2	TGTGCCAGCAGTATGGACAGGAACTATGGCTACACCTTC	CASSMDRNYGYTF
-	once	TRBV12-3/TRBV12-4	TRBJ2-2	TGTGCCAGCAGTTCTCACACCGGGGAGCTGTTTTTT	CASSSHTGELFF
-	once	TRBV11-2	TRBJ2-1	TGTGCCAGCAGCTTAGAAGGCAGCACCCTAGGAAGGTCCTACAATGAGCAGTTCTTC	CASSLEGSTLGRSYNEQFF
-	-	TRBV27	TRBJ2-1	TGTGCCAGCAGTTTTGTCGGGGGAAGCTCCTACAATGAGCAGTTCTTC	CASSFVGGSSYNEQFF
TRBD1	-	TRBV5-1	TRBJ2-1	TGCGCCAGCAGCTGGGCACAGGGGGCGAACAATGAGCAGTTCTTC	CASSWAQGANNEQFF
-	-	TRBV2	TRBJ2-5	TGTGCCAGCAGTGAAGGCAGGAGGGAGACCCAGTACTTC	CASSEGRRETQYF
-	-	TRBV30	TRBJ1-2	TGTGCCTGGAGGCGGGTAGCGGCGAGGTATGGCTACACCTTC	CAWRRVAARYGYTF
TRBD2	-	TRBV25-1	TRBJ2-1	TGTGCCAGCAGTGGGTCATCGGGACTAGCGACGACAGATGAGCAGTTCTTC	CASSGSSGLATTDEQFF
TRBD1	-	TRBV5-1	TRBJ1-2	TGCGCCAGCAGCTTGGATGGACAGGGAGTAGGCTACACCTTC	CASSLDGQGVGYTF
-	-	TRBV29-1	TRBJ1-1	TGCAGCGTACACGGGGGGGGCACTGAAGCTTTCTTT	CSVHGGGTEAFF
-	few	TRBV6-1	TRBJ1-5	TGTGCCAGCAGTGAAGTGGGAGGTGAGCGTCAGCCCCAGCATTTT	CASSEVGGERQPQHF
TRBD1	-	TRBV19	TRBJ1-2	TGTGCCAGTATAAGGGGGCCTGGCTATGGCTACACCTTC	CASIRGPGYGYTF
-	-	TRBV7-6	TRBJ1-1	TGTGCCAGCAGCCAAGGGGGAATGAACACTGAAGCTTTCTTT	CASSQGGMNTEAFF
-	-	TRBV14	TRBJ1-1	TGTGCCAGCAGCCAAGTGACCCCGGGACTAGGTCTGCCTGAAGCTTTCTTT	CASSQVTPGLGLPEAFF
-	-	TRBV3-1/TRBV3-2	TRBJ1-1	TGTGCCAGCAGTCCTAACAGGTTGAGGCTCCCTGAAGCTTTCTTT	CASSPNRLRLPEAFF
-	-	TRBV27	TRBJ1-3	TGTGCCAGCAGTACTCATCGGGGCTCTGGAAACACCATATATTTT	CASSTHRGSGNTIYF
TRBD1	-	TRBV7-9	TRBJ1-2	TGTGCCAGCAGCTTACCAGGACAGGATGGCTACACCTTC	CASSLPGQDGYTF
TRBD1	-	TRBV19	TRBJ2-2	TGTGCCAGTAGACAGAAGGGGACAGCTAACACCGGGGAGCTGTTTTTT	CASRQKGTANTGELFF
-	-	TRBV6-5	TRBJ1-2	TGTGCCAGCAACCCTGGAGGGCCCTATGGCTACACCTTC	CASNPGGPYGYTF
-	-	TRBV5-1	TRBJ1-1	TGCGCCAGCAGCTTGGTCCGGGGGGCCGAAGCTTTCTTT	CASSLVRGAEAFF
TRBD1	-	TRBV9	TRBJ1-4	TGTGCCAGCAGCGTAGCTTCGGACAGGGGAGGTGAAAAACTGTTTTTT	CASSVASDRGGEKLFF
-	-	TRBV5-1	TRBJ1-1	TGCGCCAGCAGCTTGGGGCAGACTCAAGGAGGAGCTTTCTTT	CASSLGQTQGGAFF
-	-	TRBV18	TRBJ1-4	TGTGCCAGCTCGGCCATAGAGGCCGAAAAACTGTTTTTT	CASSAIEAEKLFF
TRBD1	-	TRBV18	TRBJ1-2	TGTGCCAGCTCACCTTACTTTCAGGGACAGGGGCCCTATGGCTACACCTTC	CASSPYFQGQGPYGYTF
TRBD1	-	TRBV4-1	TRBJ1-3	TGCGCCAGCAGCCGAACAGGGGGCGCTGGAAACACCATATATTTT	CASSRTGGAGNTIYF
TRBD1	-	TRBV29-1	TRBJ1-2	TGCAGCGTTCCGATGGGGGACAGGTACTATGGCTACACCTTC	CSVPMGDRYYGYTF
-	once	TRBV30	TRBJ1-1	TGTGCCTGGTTAGTATTCACTGAAGCTTTCTTT	CAWLVFTEAFF
-	-	TRBV19	TRBJ1-2	TGTGCCAGTACCCTACAGAGAAACTATGGCTACACCTTC	CASTLQRNYGYTF
TRBD1	-	TRBV9	TRBJ1-1	TGTGCCAGCAGCCCGGGGACAGGGGGACGCAGGGACACTGAAGCTTTCTTT	CASSPGTGGRRDTEAFF
-	-	TRBV5-1	TRBJ2-3	TGCGCCAGCAGCTACTCCGGACACCTCCCCACAGATACGCAGTATTTT	CASSYSGHLPTDTQYF
-	once	TRBV24-1	TRBJ1-6	TGTGCCACGCAGGGACATGACTTT	CATQGHDF
-	-	TRBV27	TRBJ1-1	TGTGCCAGCAGTCCTAAAGGTTCGTTAGGGGGGGGCAGTGAAGCTTTCTTT	CASSPKGSLGGGSEAFF
-	-	TRBV19	TRBJ1-4	TGTGCCAGTAGCAACCCCACAGGGAGAGAGGATGAAAAACTGTTTTTT	CASSNPTGREDEKLFF
-	-	TRBV11-2	TRBJ1-1	TGTGCCAGCAGCTTAGTCGCGGGCCAAGCTTTCTTT	CASSLVAGQAFF
-	-	TRBV30	TRBJ1-1	TGTGCCTGGAGTGGCAGGATTCCAGCTTTCTTT	CAWSGRIPAFF
-	-	TRBV7-2	TRBJ1-5	TGTGCCAGCAGCTTAGTTCCGTATAGCAATCAGCCCCAGCATTTT	CASSLVPYSNQPQHF